Listed below are T cell receptor beta chains from one sample, sequenced in a study of blood T cells in healthy people across ages. TCRdb re-called the 5' RACE reads with MiXCR, one entry per CDR3 protein. Of 920,000 or so distinct CDR3 sequences listed, 45% are singletons. Sequencing was performed on blood. These TCRs come from a woman aged 55-69 years in good health. Both conserved end residues are part of each CDR3. A D gene is named only where the DNA matches it firmly. Rows give clone size only sometimes, using once, few, many, or a class for an expanded clone.

V gene,D gene,CDR3 length,J gene,clone size,CDR3 DNA,CDR3 protein
TRBV3-1,-,15,TRBJ1-2,-,TGTGCCAGCAGCCAAGAAGGAGACCTTTTCTATGGCTACACCTTC,CASSQEGDLFYGYTF
TRBV7-9,-,12,TRBJ2-1,few,TGTGCCAGCAGCAGGCTAGCCGATGAGCAGTTCTTC,CASSRLADEQFF
TRBV6-1,-,15,TRBJ1-5,few,TGTGCCAGCAGTAACCTAAGACAGGTCAATCAGCCCCAGCATTTT,CASSNLRQVNQPQHF
TRBV6-5,TRBD1,15,TRBJ2-1,-,TGTGCCAGCAGTACCACAGGGGGCGCCTACAATGAGCAGTTCTTC,CASSTTGGAYNEQFF
TRBV6-9,-,13,TRBJ2-3,-,TGTGCCACGGAGGGCCCCGGTGCAGATACGCAGTATTTT,CATEGPGADTQYF
TRBV12-3/TRBV12-4,TRBD1,16,TRBJ1-5,-,TGTGCCAGCAGATGCGACAGGGAATATAGCAATCAGCCCCAGCATTTT,CASRCDREYSNQPQHF
TRBV10-3,-,13,TRBJ1-4,few,TGTGCCATCAGTGCGTGGGAAGGAGAAAAACTGTTTTTT,CAISAWEGEKLFF
TRBV28,-,13,TRBJ1-6,-,TGTGCCAGCTGGACTTCAGGGAATTCACCCCTCCACTTT,CASWTSGNSPLHF
TRBV27,TRBD1,14,TRBJ1-2,few,TGTGCCAGCAGTTCCCCCTCGACAGGGTATGGCTACACCTTC,CASSSPSTGYGYTF
TRBV14,-,17,TRBJ2-3,-,TGTGCCAGCAGCCAACGGGCAGGGAGACCCAACGGGGATACGCAGTATTTT,CASSQRAGRPNGDTQYF
TRBV10-3,-,11,TRBJ1-1,many,TGTGCCACCCGACAGAGCACTGAAGCTTTCTTT,CATRQSTEAFF
TRBV28,-,14,TRBJ1-2,-,TGTGCCAGCAGACTACCGACAGGTTTGGGAGGCTACACCTTC,CASRLPTGLGGYTF
TRBV20-1,-,15,TRBJ1-1,-,TGCAGTGCTCCTACGGGGGAGATTTCGAACACTGAAGCTTTCTTT,CSAPTGEISNTEAFF
TRBV6-4,-,17,TRBJ2-3,-,TGTGCCAGCAGTGACGGCCGACTACCCCTGAGCACAGATACGCAGTATTTT,CASSDGRLPLSTDTQYF
TRBV2,-,15,TRBJ2-3,-,TGTGCCAACCTCCGGAACACCGCGGAGGGAGATACGCAGTATTTT,CANLRNTAEGDTQYF
TRBV11-2,TRBD1,16,TRBJ2-1,-,TGTGCCAGCAGCGTAGATAGTTTGGGACAGGACAATGAGCAGTTCTTC,CASSVDSLGQDNEQFF
TRBV9,TRBD2,15,TRBJ2-1,-,TGTGCCAGCAGCGTGGAGCGGGAGGGCCGTGGTGAGCAGTTCTTC,CASSVEREGRGEQFF
TRBV3-1,TRBD1,15,TRBJ1-6,-,TGTGCCAGCAGCCAATTTTGGACAGGGTCTTCACCCCTCCACTTT,CASSQFWTGSSPLHF
TRBV28,TRBD2,15,TRBJ2-5,-,TGTGCCAGCAGTCCGCTAGCGGCTAAGCAAGAGACCCAGTACTTC,CASSPLAAKQETQYF
TRBV11-2,TRBD2,16,TRBJ2-5,few,TGTGCCAGCAGCCCAGGGGCTCTAGCGGGAAAAGAGACCCAGTACTTC,CASSPGALAGKETQYF
TRBV13,-,16,TRBJ2-1,few,TGTGCCAGCAGCTTAGTTCCCGGGAGCAGCCACAATGAGCAGTTCTTC,CASSLVPGSSHNEQFF
TRBV7-2,-,14,TRBJ1-5,few,TGTGCCAGCAGCGCCCAGGGTTTGGGCCAGCCCCAGCATTTT,CASSAQGLGQPQHF
TRBV11-2,-,15,TRBJ2-1,-,TGTGCCAGCAGCGCACACCCCGGCGGGGACAATGAGCAGTTCTTC,CASSAHPGGDNEQFF
TRBV10-3,-,12,TRBJ1-5,few,TGTGCCATCAGCGATCAGGACCAGCCCCAGCATTTT,CAISDQDQPQHF
TRBV7-9,-,13,TRBJ1-1,few,TGTGCCAGCAGCCCGGACGGCAACACTGAAGCTTTCTTT,CASSPDGNTEAFF
TRBV3-1,-,14,TRBJ2-1,once,TGTGCCAGCAGCCAGCTAGCGTACGACAATGAGCAGTTCTTC,CASSQLAYDNEQFF
TRBV20-1,TRBD2,12,TRBJ2-7,-,TGCAGTGCTGGGGGGGGGAATTACGAGCAGTACTTC,CSAGGGNYEQYF
TRBV27,-,14,TRBJ1-6,-,TGTGCCAGCAGTTTAGTCAGGAAGAATTCACCCCTCCACTTT,CASSLVRKNSPLHF
TRBV7-2,-,16,TRBJ2-3,-,TGTGCCAGCACCGAGAGGGGAAGGTTAGCAACAGATACGCAGTATTTT,CASTERGRLATDTQYF
TRBV5-4,-,15,TRBJ2-3,-,TGTGCCAGCAGCTTGGGACCTGCTTACACAGATACGCAGTATTTT,CASSLGPAYTDTQYF
TRBV29-1,-,15,TRBJ1-5,few,TGCAGCGTTGCTATTGGGGGAGGGGGCAATCAGCCCCAGCATTTT,CSVAIGGGGNQPQHF
TRBV12-3/TRBV12-4,-,12,TRBJ2-7,few,TGTGCCAGCAGTTTAAATCTTTACGAGCAGTACTTC,CASSLNLYEQYF